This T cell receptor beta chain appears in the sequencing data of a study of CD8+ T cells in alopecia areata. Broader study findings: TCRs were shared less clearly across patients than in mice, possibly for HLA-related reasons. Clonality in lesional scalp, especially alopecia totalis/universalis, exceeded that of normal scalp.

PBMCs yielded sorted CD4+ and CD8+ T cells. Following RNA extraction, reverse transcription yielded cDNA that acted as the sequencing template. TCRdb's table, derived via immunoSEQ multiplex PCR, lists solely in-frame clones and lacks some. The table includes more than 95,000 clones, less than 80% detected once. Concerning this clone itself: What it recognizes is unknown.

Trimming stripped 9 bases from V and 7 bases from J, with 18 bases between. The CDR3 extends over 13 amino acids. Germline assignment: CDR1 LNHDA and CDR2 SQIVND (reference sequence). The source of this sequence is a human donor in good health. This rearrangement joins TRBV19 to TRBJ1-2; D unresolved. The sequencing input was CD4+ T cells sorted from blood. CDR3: CASSFETPGGYTF. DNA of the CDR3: TGTGCCAGCAGTTTTGAGACACCGGGTGGCTACACCTTC.